These T cell receptor beta chains were read from a single sample in a study of T-cell reconstitution after alpha-beta-depleted transplantation in children. TCRdb reprocessed the PCR reads via MiXCR and lists one record per CDR3 protein. The profile shows hundreds of thousands of distinct CDR3 sequences, approximately 20% of them singletons. The source was PBMCs from the stem cell graft donor, collected from the stem cell graft. These receptors originate from a human donor who donated a stem cell graft to a child with acute lymphoblastic leukemia. Both conserved end residues are part of each CDR3. The D gene is left open where the match is weak. Some rows mark clone size as missing; the rest say once, few, many or name a class of expanded clone.

CDR3: CASSLAVQGAIYNEQFF
DNA: TGTGCCAGCAGCTTAGCGGTTCAGGGGGCAATCTACAATGAGCAGTTCTTC
D: TRBD1
J: TRBJ2-1
size: -
V: TRBV7-8

CDR3: CASSLSGQGRSPLHF
DNA: TGCGCCAGCAGCTTGAGCGGACAGGGCAGATCACCCCTCCACTTT
D: TRBD1
J: TRBJ1-6
size: few
V: TRBV5-1

CDR3: CASSQGVEAFF
DNA: TGTGCCAGCAGCCAGGGGGTTGAAGCTTTCTTT
D: TRBD1
J: TRBJ1-1
size: few
V: TRBV7-9

CDR3: CASSRGALSYNEQFF
DNA: TGTGCCAGCAGTAGAGGGGCTTTGTCCTACAATGAGCAGTTCTTC
D: -
J: TRBJ2-1
size: -
V: TRBV7-9

CDR3: CSVEAGRGYGYTF
DNA: TGCAGCGTTGAGGCGGGGAGGGGCTATGGCTACACCTTC
D: -
J: TRBJ1-2
size: -
V: TRBV29-1

CDR3: CASSLVRAGGEQFF
DNA: TGTGCCAGCAGCCTCGTTAGGGCAGGGGGTGAGCAGTTCTTC
D: TRBD1
J: TRBJ2-1
size: few
V: TRBV5-5

CDR3: CASSLVAASSYEQYF
DNA: TGTGCCAGCAGTTTGGTAGCGGCTAGCTCCTACGAGCAGTACTTC
D: -
J: TRBJ2-7
size: -
V: TRBV28

CDR3: CATHGSPQETQYF
DNA: TGTGCCACCCACGGGTCCCCTCAAGAGACCCAGTACTTC
D: -
J: TRBJ2-5
size: -
V: TRBV18

CDR3: CASSADSLNIYNEQFF
DNA: TGTGCCAGCAGCGCGGACAGCCTTAATATTTACAATGAGCAGTTCTTC
D: -
J: TRBJ2-1
size: -
V: TRBV9

CDR3: CSAPLEGANYGYTF
DNA: TGCAGTGCTCCTTTAGAGGGGGCCAACTATGGCTACACCTTC
D: TRBD1
J: TRBJ1-2
size: -
V: TRBV20-1

CDR3: CSALRRLAIGEQFF
DNA: TGCAGTGCTCTCCGCCGACTAGCGATCGGCGAGCAGTTCTTC
D: TRBD2
J: TRBJ2-1
size: few
V: TRBV20-1

CDR3: CASSYADSNQPQHF
DNA: TGTGCCAGCAGTTACGCGGACAGCAATCAGCCCCAGCATTTT
D: -
J: TRBJ1-5
size: -
V: TRBV27

CDR3: CASSFSLAGEETQYF
DNA: TGTGCCAGCAGTTTTAGCCTAGCGGGAGAAGAGACCCAGTACTTC
D: TRBD2
J: TRBJ2-5
size: few
V: TRBV12-3/TRBV12-4

CDR3: CASSPTPGGEQYF
DNA: TGTGCCAGCAGCCCCACGCCAGGCGGCGAGCAGTACTTC
D: -
J: TRBJ2-7
size: -
V: TRBV7-3

CDR3: CATSRRGNNQPQHF
DNA: TGTGCCACCAGCCGCAGGGGGAACAATCAGCCCCAGCATTTT
D: TRBD1
J: TRBJ1-5
size: few
V: TRBV15

CDR3: CASSPPPRKSGEQFF
DNA: TGTGCCAGCAGCCCGCCCCCTCGAAAATCAGGCGAGCAGTTCTTC
D: -
J: TRBJ2-1
size: few
V: TRBV5-8